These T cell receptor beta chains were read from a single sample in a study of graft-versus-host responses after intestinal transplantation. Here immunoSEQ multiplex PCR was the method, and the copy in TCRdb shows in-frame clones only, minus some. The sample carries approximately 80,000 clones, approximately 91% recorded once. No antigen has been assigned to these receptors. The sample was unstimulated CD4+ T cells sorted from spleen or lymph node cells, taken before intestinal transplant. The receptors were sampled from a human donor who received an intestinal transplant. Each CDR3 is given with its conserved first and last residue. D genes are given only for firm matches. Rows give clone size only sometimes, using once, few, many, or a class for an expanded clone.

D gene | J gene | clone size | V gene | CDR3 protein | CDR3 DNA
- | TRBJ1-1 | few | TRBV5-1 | CASSLDSTEAFF | TGCGCCAGCAGCTTGGACAGCACTGAAGCTTTCTTT
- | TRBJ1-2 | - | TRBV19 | CASTRINSGYGYTF | TGTGCCAGTACTAGGATTAATTCGGGGTATGGCTACACCTTC
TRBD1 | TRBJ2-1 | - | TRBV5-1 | CASSWMGQGVDEQFF | TGCGCCAGCAGCTGGATGGGACAGGGGGTCGATGAGCAGTTCTTC
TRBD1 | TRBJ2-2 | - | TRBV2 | CASGGGQGVTGELFF | TGTGCCAGCGGTGGGGGACAGGGGGTTACCGGGGAGCTGTTTTTT
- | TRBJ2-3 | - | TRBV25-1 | CATDGGPTTTDTQYF | TGTGCCACCGACGGGGGGCCGACTACCACAGATACGCAGTATTTT
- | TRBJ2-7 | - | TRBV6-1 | CASSEPGNEQYF | TGTGCCAGCAGTGAGCCAGGGAACGAGCAGTACTTC
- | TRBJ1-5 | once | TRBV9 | CASSVDDSQPQHF | TGTGCCAGCAGCGTCGATGACTCCCAGCCCCAGCATTTT
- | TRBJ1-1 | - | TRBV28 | CASTETLGGNTEAFF | TGTGCCAGCACCGAGACCCTGGGGGGAAACACTGAAGCTTTCTTT
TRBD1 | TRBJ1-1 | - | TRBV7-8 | CASVGQGGTEAFF | TGTGCCAGTGTAGGACAGGGGGGGACTGAAGCTTTCTTT
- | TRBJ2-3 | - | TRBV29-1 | CSVEIDSADTQYF | TGCAGCGTTGAAATAGACAGCGCAGATACGCAGTATTTT
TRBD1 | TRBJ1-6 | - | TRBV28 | CASSWGNGDRATYNSPLHF | TGTGCCAGCAGTTGGGGGAACGGCGACAGGGCCACTTATAATTCACCCCTCCACTTT
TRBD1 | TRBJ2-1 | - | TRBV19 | CASSIGGTGTYNEQFF | TGTGCCAGTAGTATAGGGGGGACAGGGACCTACAATGAGCAGTTCTTC
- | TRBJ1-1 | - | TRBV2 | CASSVGGGTEAFF | TGTGCCAGCAGTGTAGGGGGTGGCACTGAAGCTTTCTTT
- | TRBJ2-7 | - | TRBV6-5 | CASSYSSTGFYEQYF | TGTGCCAGCAGTTACTCGAGTACAGGTTTCTACGAGCAGTACTTC
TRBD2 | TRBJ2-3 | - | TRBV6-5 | CASTGGYSTDTQYF | TGTGCCAGCACCGGGGGGTACAGCACAGATACGCAGTATTTT
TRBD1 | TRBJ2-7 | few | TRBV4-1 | CASSQEGPGQGYEQYF | TGCGCCAGCAGCCAAGAGGGACCGGGACAGGGCTACGAGCAGTACTTC
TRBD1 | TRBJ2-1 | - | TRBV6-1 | CASSEARGRDEQFF | TGTGCCAGCAGTGAAGCGAGGGGGCGCGATGAGCAGTTCTTC
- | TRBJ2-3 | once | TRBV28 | CASSLGGSGTDTQYF | TGTGCCAGCAGTTTAGGCGGAAGCGGCACAGATACGCAGTATTTT
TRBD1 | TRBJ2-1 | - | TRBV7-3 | CASSLVGQGAYNEQFF | TGTGCCAGCAGCTTAGTTGGACAGGGGGCCTACAATGAGCAGTTCTTC
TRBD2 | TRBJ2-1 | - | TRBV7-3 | CASGAGIYNEQFF | TGTGCCAGCGGAGCGGGGATCTACAATGAGCAGTTCTTC
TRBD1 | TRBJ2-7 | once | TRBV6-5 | CASSSPDRVEQYF | TGTGCCAGCAGTTCCCCCGACAGGGTCGAGCAGTACTTC
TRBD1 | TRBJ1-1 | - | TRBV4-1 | CASSQIFDRQGNTEAFF | TGCGCCAGCAGCCAAATATTCGATAGACAGGGAAACACTGAAGCTTTCTTT
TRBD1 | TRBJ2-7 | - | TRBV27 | CASSPRQGAYEQYF | TGTGCCAGCAGCCCCCGGCAGGGGGCCTACGAGCAGTACTTC
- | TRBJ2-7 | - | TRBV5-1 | CASSSGTPPYEQYF | TGCGCCAGCAGCTCGGGGACACCTCCCTACGAGCAGTACTTC
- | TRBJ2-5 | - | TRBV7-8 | CASSLAGGTVPETQYF | TGTGCCAGCAGCTTAGCCGGAGGGACGGTACCAGAGACCCAGTACTTC
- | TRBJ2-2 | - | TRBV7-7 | CASSSGVNTGELFF | TGTGCTAGCAGCTCCGGGGTCAACACCGGGGAGCTGTTTTTT
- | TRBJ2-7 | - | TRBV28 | CASSFPSFPYEQYF | TGTGCCAGCAGTTTTCCTAGTTTTCCCTACGAGCAGTACTTC
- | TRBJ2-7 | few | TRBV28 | CASSLVVYEQYF | TGTGCCAGCAGTTTAGTGGTTTACGAGCAGTACTTC
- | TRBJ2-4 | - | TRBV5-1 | CASSLEDADIQYF | TGCGCCAGCAGCTTGGAAGATGCGGACATTCAGTACTTC
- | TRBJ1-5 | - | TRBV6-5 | CASSRGNNQPQHF | TGTGCCAGCAGCAGGGGAAATAATCAGCCCCAGCATTTT
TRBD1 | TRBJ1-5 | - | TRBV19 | CASSTGTGLGQPQHF | TGTGCCAGTAGTACAGGGACAGGCCTGGGCCAGCCCCAGCATTTT
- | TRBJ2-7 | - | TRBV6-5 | CASSYGQAGPGEQYF | TGTGCCAGCAGTTATGGCCAGGCAGGGCCGGGCGAGCAGTACTTC
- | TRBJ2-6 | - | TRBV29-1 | CSVPSSGANVLTF | TGCAGCGTCCCGAGCTCTGGGGCCAACGTCCTGACTTTC
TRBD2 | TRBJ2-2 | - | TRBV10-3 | CAISSGLAGSTGELFF | TGTGCCATATCTTCAGGGCTAGCGGGTTCCACCGGGGAGCTGTTTTTT
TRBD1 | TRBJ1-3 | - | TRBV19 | CASGGQGSSGNTIYF | TGTGCCAGCGGGGGACAGGGCAGCTCTGGAAACACCATATATTTT
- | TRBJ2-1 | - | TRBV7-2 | CASSLGQVHNEQFF | TGTGCCAGCAGCTTGGGACAAGTCCATAATGAGCAGTTCTTC
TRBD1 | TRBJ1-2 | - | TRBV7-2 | CASSSRQGRSDGYTF | TGTGCCAGCAGCTCCCGACAGGGAAGAAGCGATGGCTACACCTTC
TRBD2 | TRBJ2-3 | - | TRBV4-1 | CASSQTTKNIAGSTDTQYF | TGCGCCAGCAGCCAAACTACGAAAAATATAGCGGGGTCCACAGATACGCAGTATTTT
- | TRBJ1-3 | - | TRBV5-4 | CASSLAAGAGNTIYF | TGTGCCAGCAGCTTGGCCGCGGGGGCTGGAAACACCATATATTTT
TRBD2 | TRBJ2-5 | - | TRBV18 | CASHRPSGGAEETQYF | TGTGCCAGCCACCGTCCTAGCGGGGGGGCAGAGGAGACCCAGTACTTC
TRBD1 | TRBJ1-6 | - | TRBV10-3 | CAIRPTGKGSPLHF | TGTGCCATCAGACCGACAGGGAAGGGTTCACCCCTCCACTTT
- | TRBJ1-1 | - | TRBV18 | CASSPPLSTTLTEAFF | TGTGCCAGCTCACCACCCCTGTCTACGACTTTGACTGAAGCTTTCTTT
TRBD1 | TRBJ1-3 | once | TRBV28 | CASSLAPGQRDTIYF | TGTGCCAGCAGTTTAGCGCCGGGACAGAGGGACACCATATATTTT
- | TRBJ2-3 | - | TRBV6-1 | CASSEYTLRGDTQYF | TGTGCCAGCAGTGAATACACCCTCCGAGGAGATACGCAGTATTTT
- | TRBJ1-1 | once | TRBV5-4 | CASSLRGSGTEAFF | TGTGCCAGCAGCTTGCGGGGTAGCGGCACTGAAGCTTTCTTT
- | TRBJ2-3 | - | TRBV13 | CASSRDFFTDTQYF | TGTGCCAGCAGCCGGGACTTTTTCACAGATACGCAGTATTTT
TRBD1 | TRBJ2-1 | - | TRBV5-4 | CASKGTGTLGNEQFF | TGTGCCAGCAAAGGGACAGGGACTCTGGGCAATGAGCAGTTCTTC
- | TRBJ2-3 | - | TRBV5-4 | CASSLATRGTDTQYF | TGTGCCAGCAGCTTGGCCACTAGAGGCACAGATACGCAGTATTTT
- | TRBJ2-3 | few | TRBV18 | CASSPTGTDTQYF | TGTGCCAGCTCACCGACAGGCACAGATACGCAGTATTTT
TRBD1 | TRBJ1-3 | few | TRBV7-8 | CASSSWTGAFSGNTIYF | TGTGCCAGCAGCTCGTGGACAGGGGCCTTCTCTGGAAACACCATATATTTT
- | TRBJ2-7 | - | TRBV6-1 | CASTSDSRARGEQYF | TGTGCCAGCACCAGCGACAGCCGTGCAAGGGGCGAGCAGTACTTC
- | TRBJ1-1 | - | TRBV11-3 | CASSLQGNTEAFF | TGTGCCAGCAGCCTACAGGGGAACACTGAAGCTTTCTTT
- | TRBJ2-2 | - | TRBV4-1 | CASSQDGELLGELFF | TGCGCCAGCAGCCAAGATGGGGAGCTTCTCGGGGAGCTGTTTTTT
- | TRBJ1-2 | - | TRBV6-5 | CASSPTPNYGYTF | TGTGCCAGCAGTCCAACACCTAACTATGGCTACACCTTC
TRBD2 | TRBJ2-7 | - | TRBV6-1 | CASSATSGGLAVDEQYF | TGTGCCAGCAGTGCAACTAGCGGGGGGCTGGCCGTCGACGAGCAGTACTTC
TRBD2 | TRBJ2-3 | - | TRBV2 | CASGISGRWTDTQYF | TGTGCCAGCGGGATTAGCGGGAGGTGGACAGATACGCAGTATTTT
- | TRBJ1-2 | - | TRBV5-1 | CASSLTGDRTYGYTF | TGCGCCAGCAGCTTGACGGGCGACAGGACCTATGGCTACACCTTC
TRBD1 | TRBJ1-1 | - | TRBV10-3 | CAIRSGQGMNTEAFF | TGTGCCATCAGATCAGGACAGGGGATGAACACTGAAGCTTTCTTT